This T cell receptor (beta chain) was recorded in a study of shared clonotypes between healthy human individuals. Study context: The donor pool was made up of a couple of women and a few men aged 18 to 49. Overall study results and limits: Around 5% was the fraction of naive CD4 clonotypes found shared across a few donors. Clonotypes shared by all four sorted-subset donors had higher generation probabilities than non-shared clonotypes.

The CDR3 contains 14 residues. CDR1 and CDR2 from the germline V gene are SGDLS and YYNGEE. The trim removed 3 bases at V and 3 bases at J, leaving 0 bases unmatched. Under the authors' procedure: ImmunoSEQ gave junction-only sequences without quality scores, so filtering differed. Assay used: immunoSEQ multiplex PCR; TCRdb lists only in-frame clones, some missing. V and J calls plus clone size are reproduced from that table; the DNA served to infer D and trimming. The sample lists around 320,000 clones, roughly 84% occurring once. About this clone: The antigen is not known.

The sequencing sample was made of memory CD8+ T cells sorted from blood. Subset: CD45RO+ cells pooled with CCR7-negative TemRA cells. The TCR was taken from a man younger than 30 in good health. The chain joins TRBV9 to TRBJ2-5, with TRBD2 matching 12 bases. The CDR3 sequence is CASSGTSGEETQYF. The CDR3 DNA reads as TGTGCCAGCAGCGGGACTAGCGGGGAAGAGACCCAGTACTTC.